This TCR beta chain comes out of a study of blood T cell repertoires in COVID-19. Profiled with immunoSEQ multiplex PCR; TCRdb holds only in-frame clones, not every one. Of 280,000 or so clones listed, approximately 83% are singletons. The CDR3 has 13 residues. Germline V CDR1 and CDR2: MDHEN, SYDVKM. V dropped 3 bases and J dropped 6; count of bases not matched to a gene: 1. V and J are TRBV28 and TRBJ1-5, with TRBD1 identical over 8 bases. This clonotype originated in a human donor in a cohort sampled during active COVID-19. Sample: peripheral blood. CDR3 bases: TGTGCCAGCAGTTTCGACAGGGGTCAGCCCCAGCATTTT. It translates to CASSFDRGQPQHF.